This T cell receptor beta chain originates from a study of OX40 agonist ivuxolimab in advanced cancers. Study context: The patients received agonistic anti-OX40 (CD134) antibody ivuxolimab. Study findings and constraints: Certain nonresponders additionally had low normalized T-cell clonal expansion.

TCRdb's table, derived via immunoSEQ multiplex PCR, lists solely in-frame clones and lacks some. Among about 79,000 clones listed, approximately 85% were seen once. A note on this clone: The antigen is unknown.

V was shortened by 2 bases and J by 4 bases, with 14 bases between the two germline ends. This CDR3 contains 15 residues. Germline CDR1 SGHTA, CDR2 FQGTGA. The sequencing used CD4+ or CD8+ T cells sorted from blood, collected in a trial of the OX40 agonist ivuxolimab. This receptor was obtained from an adult with an advanced solid tumor such as melanoma, head and neck, liver or kidney cancer. The V call is TRBV7-3, the J call TRBJ2-5; D unresolved. DNA of the CDR3: TGTGCCAGCAGCTTAGTATCCCAGCGAGGAGAGACCCAGTACTTC. Translating gives CASSLVSQRGETQYF.